This passage covers 26 T cell receptor beta chains from one sample sequenced in a study of tissue T cells after allogeneic stem cell transplantation. Assay used: immunoSEQ multiplex PCR; TCRdb lists only in-frame clones, some missing. Of some 19,000 clones listed, 60% to 80% are singletons. The sequenced sample was blood. These receptors came from a female BALB/c mouse in good health. The strain's MHC type: H2-d.

Only a few counts were recorded for this clone. Genes and germline come from the mouse. The read gets to within 1 residue of the CDR3 end, and the germline J gene fills in the rest. The V and J genes are TRBV14 and TRBJ1-4, with 11 positions matching TRBD1. This CDR3 has 14 amino acids. The V gene end was trimmed by 5 bases and the J gene end by 7 bases; junction bases not matched to a gene: 4. Looked up from germline, CDR1 is SGHDT and CDR2 is FRDEAV. CDR3 DNA (partial): TGTGCCAGCAGGAGGACAGGGGGCCTCGAAAGATTATTT. Amino acid sequence: CASRRTGGLERLF. The whole CDR3 is CASRRTGGLERLFF.

Regarding this clone: All gene names here are mouse names. The read ends 1 residue early relative to the CDR3; the germline J gene fills the gap. The chain couples TRBV1 to TRBJ2-1, with a weak D call TRBD1 (6 bases). CDR1 and CDR2 (germline): NSQYPW, LRSPGD (reference sequence). The CDR3 covers 15 residues. Trimming pared 5 bases from V and 0 bases from J, leaving 11 bases between. The CDR3 sequence: CTCSPGTYNYAEQFF. The CDR3 DNA, read in part, is TGCACCTGCAGTCCCGGGACATATAACTATGCTGAGCAGTTC. Together with reference TRBV1 and TRBJ2-1, the CDR3 gives the full variable domain: VTLLEQNPRWRLVPRGQAVNLRCILKNSQYPWMSWYQQDLQKQLQWLFTLRSPGDKEVKSLPGADYLATRVTDTELRLQVANMSQGRTLYCTCSPGTYNYAEQFFGPGTRLTVL.

As concerns this clone: Gene names denote mouse genes. Read coverage stops 1 residue before the CDR3 terminus; the germline J gene supplies the remainder. This chain links TRBV29 with TRBJ2-7, with 10 bases identical to TRBD1. Germline V CDR1 and CDR2: MSHET, SYDVDS. The junction had 5 bases not matched to a gene; V was cut back by 5 bases and J by 7 bases. The CDR3 extends over 13 amino acids. CDR3 bases read: TGTGCTAGCAGTCGACAGGGGGCGAGAGAACAGTAC. The encoded protein is CASSRQGAREQY. The entire CDR3 sequence reads CASSRQGAREQYF.

This clone was seen a single time. Gene names and germline match the mouse. The read falls 1 residue short of the CDR3 end, and the missing part is taken from the germline J gene. This chain links TRBV13-3 with TRBJ2-4, with D perhaps TRBD1 (6 bases). Germline CDR1 and CDR2: NNHDY and SYVADS. The V and J ends lost 4 bases and 6 bases respectively, with 12 bases between them. There are 13 residues in the CDR3. Partial CDR3 DNA: TGTGCCAGCAGTTCCCGGGACAATAACACCTTGTAC. The encoded protein is CASSSRDNNTLY. The entire CDR3 reads CASSSRDNNTLYF.

Worth noting for this clone: Gene and germline names: mouse. The CDR3 is cut off 1 residue early in the read; its end comes from the germline J gene. The J gene is TRBJ2-5, the V gene TRBV5, with 10 nucleotides matching TRBD1. The length of the CDR3 is 15 residues. The V gene end was trimmed by 1 base and the J gene end by 5 bases; junction bases not matched to a gene: 3. Germline lookup yields CDR1 LGHNA and CDR2 YNLKQL (reference sequence). The part of the CDR3 DNA that was read is TGTGCCAGCAGCCAAGCCCGGACAGGGGGAGACACCCAGTAC. Amino acids: CASSQARTGGDTQY. In full, the CDR3 reads CASSQARTGGDTQYF.

Comment on this clone: All gene names here are mouse names. The CDR3 is cut off 1 residue early in the read; its end comes from the germline J gene. The rearrangement uses TRBV19 and TRBJ2-3; D is ambiguous. The germline gives CDR1 FNHDT, CDR2 SITEND (reference sequence). This CDR3 spans 11 amino acids. The V end was cut by 2 bases, the J end by 6 bases, with 4 bases between. Incomplete CDR3 DNA: TGTGCCAGCAGTATCCCGGAAACGCTGTAT. Protein: CASSIPETLY. In full, the CDR3 reads CASSIPETLYF.

As regards this clone: Gene names follow the mouse nomenclature. The CDR3 sequence: CASSSGGQNTLYF. The sequenced CDR3 bases are TGTGCCAGCAGCTCAGGGGGGCAAAACACCTTGTAC. The gene calls are TRBV4 and TRBJ2-4; D is possibly TRBD1 (7 bases). With the read ending 1 residue before the CDR3 end, the germline J gene is used to fill in that end. CDR1 and CDR2 from the germline V gene are LGHDT and YNNKQL (reference sequence). CDR3 length equals 13 residues. Trimming stripped 4 bases from V and 3 bases from J, with 8 bases between.

Worth noting for this clone: Genes and germline are mouse. The read ends 1 residue shy of where the CDR3 ends; the end is completed using the germline J gene. The chain combines TRBV19 with TRBJ2-3, with TRBD1 matching 12 bases. CDR1 and CDR2 (germline): FNHDT, SITEND (reference sequence). The CDR3 is 16 amino acids. V lost 2 bases and J lost 2; bases outside the gene matches: 3. CDR3 region: CASSMGTGGPAETLYF. CDR3 DNA (partial): TGTGCCAGCAGTATGGGGACAGGGGGCCCTGCAGAAACGCTGTAT.

Comments on this clone: Genes here carry mouse names. From the germline J gene comes the end of the CDR3, since the read stops 1 residue before it. V gene TRBV13-2 combines with J gene TRBJ2-7; 9 positions agree with TRBD2. Germline CDR1 and CDR2: NNHNN and SYGAGS (reference sequence). This CDR3 has 14 amino acids. With V trimmed by 5 bases and J by 1 base, 4 bases remained unmatched. The sequenced part of the CDR3 DNA is TGTGCCAGCGGGCTGGGGGGGAGGTCCTATGAACAGTAC. Residues: CASGLGGRSYEQY. The entire CDR3 is CASGLGGRSYEQYF.

About this clone: Gene labels here are mouse ones. Read data end 1 residue before the CDR3 end; the end is taken from the germline J gene. This chain links TRBV29 with TRBJ2-4; D not resolved. Trimming removed 0 bases from V and 0 bases from J, with 7 bases in between. Germline V gene sequence: CDR1 MSHET, CDR2 SYDVDS. The CDR3 is made up of 15 amino acids. The part of the CDR3 DNA that was read is TGTGCTAGCAGTTTATCGTCGGGTAGTCAAAACACCTTGTAC. It yields the protein CASSLSSGSQNTLY. The whole CDR3 reads CASSLSSGSQNTLYF.

A remark on this clone: Gene names follow the mouse nomenclature. The CDR3 end falls 1 residue outside the read, so it is completed with the germline J gene. The V and J genes are TRBV20 and TRBJ1-1; D may be TRBD1 (5 bases). The germline V and J ends were trimmed by 5 bases and 0 bases, with 7 bases remaining between them. CDR1 and CDR2 (germline): GFQATS, STVNSAI. This CDR3 is 12 amino acids long. The CDR3 bases that were read are TGTGGTGCTCGGACAACAAACACAGAAGTCTTC. Translating gives CGARTTNTEVF. The whole CDR3 reads CGARTTNTEVFF.

Of note for this clone: Each gene name is a mouse one. The read ends 1 residue before the CDR3 terminus; that terminus is restored from the germline J gene. J is TRBJ1-4 and V is TRBV20, with D uncertain. This CDR3 has 15 amino acids. Germline CDR1 is GFQATS and CDR2 is STVNSAI. V gave up 2 bases and J gave up 0 bases, with 10 bases separating them. The DNA read from the CDR3 is TGTGGTGCTAGGACAGAAATTATTTCCAACGAAAGATTATTT. It codes for CGARTEIISNERLF. The entire CDR3 reads CGARTEIISNERLFF.

Only a few counts were recorded for this clone. An end of the junction does not agree with germline; a read error may underlie this. Gene names denote mouse genes. The read stops 1 residue short of the end of the CDR3; the missing end is completed from the germline J gene. The V and J genes are TRBV20 and TRBJ2-2; no reliable D call. The CDR3 is 13 residues long. Germline V gene data show CDR1 as GFQATS and CDR2 as STVNSAI. The CDR3 reads CGSSRDGTGQLYF. CDR3 DNA (partial): TGTGGTTCTAGTCGGGATGGCACCGGGCAGCTCTAC.

On this clone: The genes and germline here are from mouse. The read ends 1 residue early relative to the CDR3; the germline J gene fills the gap. This chain joins TRBV30 and TRBJ1-1; D call uncertain. V gave up 1 base and J gave up 4 bases, with 4 bases separating them. Germline V gene sequence: CDR1 SQVVS, CDR2 ANEGSEA. The CDR3 is 11 amino acids. CDR3 sequence reads: CSSRAVTEVFF. The covered CDR3 bases are TGTAGTTCTAGAGCGGTCACAGAAGTCTTC.

Note on this clone: Gene labels here are mouse ones. The read terminates 1 residue before the CDR3 end, so the remaining end is supplied by the germline J gene. The chain has TRBV29 and TRBJ2-5; a possible D gene is TRBD2 (7 bases). Deletions cut 0 bases from V and 2 bases from J, with 12 bases between. Germline-derived CDR1 and CDR2 are MSHET and SYDVDS. This CDR3 is built from 16 residues. Incomplete CDR3 DNA: TGTGCTAGCAGTTTATCGAAGGGGGGGGGCCAAGACACCCAGTAC. Its translation: CASSLSKGGGQDTQY. The CDR3 in full is CASSLSKGGGQDTQYF.

In regard to this clone: The gene names given are mouse names. Incomplete CDR3 DNA: TGTGCCAGCAGCCAAGACTGGGGGACCTTCCAAGACACCCAGTAC. Its protein product is CASSQDWGTFQDTQY. From start to end, the CDR3 is CASSQDWGTFQDTQYF. The rearrangement joins TRBV5 to TRBJ2-5; 7 bases are a match to TRBD2. The read terminates 1 residue before the CDR3 end, so the remaining end is supplied by the germline J gene. After removal of 0 bases from V and 2 bases from J, the junction contained 5 bases not matched to a gene. Germline CDR1 is LGHNA and CDR2 is YNLKQL (reference sequence). The CDR3 covers 16 residues.

In its sample, this clone was seen a few times. Mouse names are used for the genes. The read ends 1 residue early relative to the CDR3; the germline J gene fills the gap. This chain joins TRBV31 and TRBJ1-5; D ambiguous. CDR3 size: 14 residues. V lost 0 bases, J lost 0 bases, and 6 bases lay in between. Germline CDR1 is GKSSPN and CDR2 is SITVG. The chain's CDR3 is CAWSLDNNNQAPLF. The sequenced CDR3 bases are TGTGCCTGGAGTCTAGACAATAACAACCAGGCTCCGCTT.

This clone was seen a handful of times. Here the gene names and germline are mouse. The CDR3 goes on 1 residue after the read ends, and that part is filled in from the germline J gene. The chain combines TRBV2 with TRBJ1-5; 7 bases agree with TRBD1. Trimming removed 3 bases from V and 6 bases from J; junction bases left unmatched: 5. The CDR3 sequence is 14 residues long. Germline CDR1 and CDR2: LGHNA and YSYQKL. CDR3 loop: CASSHRQGGQAPLF. Incomplete CDR3 DNA: TGTGCCAGCAGCCACCGACAGGGAGGCCAGGCTCCGCTT.

This clone was counted only a few times. Genes here carry mouse names. The CDR3 end is not reached by the read, which stops 1 residue before it; the germline J gene fills it in. The chain carries TRBV29 and TRBJ2-7, with 9 bases that match TRBD1. Per the germline V gene, CDR1 is MSHET and CDR2 is SYDVDS. This CDR3 region has 14 residues. Trimming cost V 3 bases and J 3 bases; bases outside gene matches: 3. The sequenced CDR3 bases are TGTGCTAGCAGTTTTCCGACAGGGGGCTATGAACAGTAC. Translation: CASSFPTGGYEQY. Given in full, the CDR3 is CASSFPTGGYEQYF.

Details on this clone: These gene names are mouse names. The CDR3 goes on 1 residue after the read ends, and that part is filled in from the germline J gene. V and J are TRBV13-3 and TRBJ2-5; 10 nucleotides agree with TRBD2. Germline lookup yields CDR1 NNHDY and CDR2 SYVADS. Trimming cost V 5 bases and J 0 bases; bases outside gene matches: 6. This CDR3 is built from 16 residues. The sequenced part of the CDR3 DNA is TGTGCCAGCAGCCGAGACTGGGGGGTTAACCAAGACACCCAGTAC. Translated, it gives CASSRDWGVNQDTQY. The whole CDR3 region reads CASSRDWGVNQDTQYF.

As concerns this clone: Mouse germline and gene names are used. The CDR3 extends 1 residue past the end of the read, so its final part is completed from the germline J gene. The chain has TRBV19 and TRBJ1-4; the match to TRBD1 covers 11 bases. V was clipped by 8 bases and J by 7 bases; unmatched bases: 4. CDR1 and CDR2 (germline): FNHDT, SITEND (reference sequence). CDR3 length equals 13 residues. The CDR3 sequence: CARPGQGGERLFF. The CDR3 DNA, read in part, is TGTGCCAGGCCGGGACAGGGGGGCGAAAGATTATTT. Looking up the rest from reference TRBV19 and TRBJ1-4 gives the full variable domain: GGIITQTPKFLIGQEGQKLTLKCQQNFNHDTMYWYRQDSGKGLRLIYYSITENDLQKGDLSEGYDASREKKSSFSLTVTSAQKNEMAVFLCARPGQGGERLFFGHGTKLSVL.

Notes on this clone: The gene symbols are mouse symbols. The read falls 1 residue short of the CDR3 end, and the missing part is taken from the germline J gene. Other DNA variants within this sample encode the same CDR3. V is TRBV31 and J is TRBJ2-3; D call uncertain. From germline, CDR1 is GKSSPN and CDR2 SITVG. V was cut by 0 bases and J by 0 bases, with 1 base left in between. This CDR3 has 12 amino acids. The covered CDR3 bases are TGTGCCTGGAGTCTCAGTGCAGAAACGCTGTAT. It specifies CAWSLSAETLY. The CDR3 in full is CAWSLSAETLYF.

As regards this clone: The genes are named according to mouse. Coverage ceases 1 residue before the CDR3 finishes, and the germline J gene fills in the end. The V gene is TRBV19, the J gene TRBJ1-1; D remains unclear. This CDR3 is built from 14 residues. V gave up 1 base and J gave up 1 base, with 8 bases separating them. Germline CDR1 and CDR2: FNHDT and SITEND (reference sequence). This chain's CDR3 is CASSIWQINTEVFF. The CDR3 DNA, read in part, is TGTGCCAGCAGTATATGGCAGATAAACACAGAAGTCTTC. The variable domain in full, with the rest retrieved from reference TRBV19 and TRBJ1-1, is GGIITQTPKFLIGQEGQKLTLKCQQNFNHDTMYWYRQDSGKGLRLIYYSITENDLQKGDLSEGYDASREKKSSFSLTVTSAQKNEMAVFLCASSIWQINTEVFFGKGTRLTVV.

Turning to this clone: Mouse germline and gene names are used. The CDR3 end falls 1 residue outside the read, so it is completed with the germline J gene. The genes are TRBV4 and TRBJ1-4; 8 bases fit TRBD1. Germline loops: CDR1 LGHDT, CDR2 YNNKQL (reference sequence). The CDR3 spans 15 residues. V lost 4 bases to trimming and J lost 3 bases; unmatched junction nucleotides: 4. The CDR3 reads CASSLDRGANERLFF. CDR3 bases read: TGTGCCAGCAGCTTAGACAGGGGTGCCAACGAAAGATTATTT.

In this sample, this clone turned up a few times. The listed genes are named as in mouse. The CDR3 is cut off 1 residue early in the read; its end comes from the germline J gene. This chain joins TRBV13-1 and TRBJ1-6; 8 bases align to TRBD1. TRBJ1-6 qualifies as an ORF whose function is uncertain. The CDR3 has 13 residues. Germline CDR1 is NSHNY and CDR2 is SYGAGN. V lost 4 bases, J lost 8 bases, and 2 bases stayed unmatched. Partial CDR3 DNA: TGTGCCAGCAGTACAGGGGGGGATTCGCCCCTCTAC. This translates into CASSTGGDSPLY. From start to end, the CDR3 is CASSTGGDSPLYF.

With regard to this clone: The gene symbols are mouse symbols. The CDR3 end falls 1 residue outside the read, so it is completed with the germline J gene. The chain carries TRBV4 and TRBJ2-4; 7 bases agree with TRBD1. Germline values: CDR1 LGHDT, CDR2 YNNKQL (reference sequence). The junction had 3 bases not matched to a gene; V was cut back by 7 bases and J by 2 bases. The CDR3 extends over 13 amino acids. CDR3 DNA (partial): TGTGCCAGCACCGGGACAGATCAAAACACCTTGTAC. Protein product: CASTGTDQNTLY. The entire CDR3 sequence reads CASTGTDQNTLYF.